A single sample gave rise to the 30 T cell receptor delta chains below, sequenced in a study of gamma-delta chains in newborns, infants, children. TCRdb ran CATT on the reads. The sample includes 4,000 to 5,500 delta-chain clones, under 50% seen only once; the top ten take roughly 15%. The sample consisted of blood. The receptors originated from a child who received the measles vaccine.

Details on this clone: A single base is all that separates this from a far larger clone, so a read error is likely. In the same sample, other DNA sequences code for this CDR3. V gene TRDV1 combines with J gene TRDJ1; D may be TRDD2 or TRDD3 (6 bases each). Germline V gene data show CDR1 as TSWWSYY and CDR2 as QGS. There are 17 residues in the CDR3. The CDR3 loop is CALGDSSFFDDTDKLIF. For the CDR3, the DNA is TGCGCTCTTGGGGATTCTTCCTTCTTTGACGACACCGATAAACTCATCTTT.

This clone was detected once. One end of the junction is discordant with germline, which a read error may explain. The rearrangement links TRDV1 to TRDJ1; 13 bases match TRDD3. Germline V CDR1 and CDR2: TSWWSYY, QGS. The length of the CDR3 is 29 residues. CDR3 sequence: CALGELVGPSSYVVFLLGDTAGYTDELIF. The CDR3 region has the DNA TGTGCTCTTGGGGAACTTGTGGGCCCCTCTTCCTACGTGGTGTTTCTACTGGGGGATACGGCGGGTTACACCGATGAACTCATCTTT.

Regarding this clone: A junction end diverges from the germline sequence, so it may reflect a read error. This CDR3 is also generated by other DNA sequences in the sample. The rearrangement links TRDV3 to TRDJ1; 13 nucleotides align to TRDD3. The germline gives CDR1 TVYSNPD, CDR2 GDNSRS (reference sequence). The CDR3 runs 20 residues. CDR3 protein: CALEIPTLITGGYAGDKLIF. Here the CDR3 DNA reads TGTGCCTTGGAAATTCCTACCCTCATTACTGGGGGATACGCGGGTGATAAACTCATCTTC.

The V gene is TRDV1, the J gene TRDJ1; 11 nucleotides agree with TRDD3. CDR3 length equals 19 residues. V lost 3 bases, J lost 0 bases, and 12 bases stayed unmatched. Germline-derived CDR1 and CDR2 are TSWWSYY and QGS. The CDR3 region has the DNA TGTGCTCTTGGGGAGCCTACTTACTGGGGGATATTGGACACCGATAAACTCATCTTT. It translates to CALGEPTYWGILDTDKLIF.

Comment on this clone: Relative to the germline gene, one junction end is altered; a read error may explain this. The V call is TRDV1, the J call TRDJ1, with D perhaps matching TRDD3 (6 bases). Germline V gene sequence: CDR1 TSWWSYY, CDR2 QGS. This CDR3 contains 21 residues. The CDR3 sequence is CALGELEWGSMSPFPADKPIF. The CDR3 DNA follows: TGTGCTCTTGGGGAACTGGAGTGGGGATCCATGAGTCCATTTCCTGCCGATAAACCCATCTTT.

This clone showed up just a few times. The chain links TRAV29/DV5 to TRDJ1; 9 bases match TRDD3. Trimming removed 0 bases from V and 0 bases from J; junction bases left unmatched: 27. The CDR3 consists of 23 residues. The germline gives CDR1 NSMFDY, CDR2 ISSIKDK. The CDR3, as DNA: TGTGCAGCAAGCGCGCATCCTCAAAGTCGGTTTTACTGGGGGAGCCCGTACACCGATAAACTCATCTTT. This sequence encodes CAASAHPQSRFYWGSPYTDKLIF.

The chain recombines TRDV1 with TRDJ1, with 8 nucleotides matching TRDD3. This CDR3 is 22 amino acids long. After removal of 2 bases from V and 0 bases from J, the junction contained 23 bases not matched to a gene. From germline, CDR1 is TSWWSYY and CDR2 QGS. The CDR3 DNA reads TGTGCTCTTGGGGAAGACGATGAGAGAAAGGAGTACTGGGGGGCTTACACCGATAAACTCATCTTT. This gives the protein CALGEDDERKEYWGAYTDKLIF.

A note on this clone: A read error may produce the germline difference seen at one junction end. The chain carries TRDV1 and TRDJ2, with TRDD3 matching 9 bases. The CDR3 contains 21 residues. Germline V gene sequence: CDR1 TSWWSYY, CDR2 QGS. The CDR3 loop is CALGELPISGGCTFLAAQLFF. The CDR3 DNA reads as TGTGCTCTTGGGGAACTTCCTATCTCTGGGGGATGCACTTTTTTGGCAGCACAACTCTTCTTT.

The rearrangement uses TRDV1 and TRDJ1; TRDD3 matches at 10 bases. Trimming took 1 base from V and 4 from J; bases not matched to a gene: 12. Germline CDR1 TSWWSYY, CDR2 QGS. The CDR3 is 18 amino acids. CDR3 sequence reads: CALGEQSLGDTWVDKLIF. Written as DNA, the CDR3 is TGTGCTCTTGGGGAACAAAGTTTGGGGGATACTTGGGTCGATAAACTCATCTTT.

The sample holds a few counts of this clone. The chain combines TRDV3 with TRDJ1, with TRDD3 identical over 9 bases. Germline V gene lookup returns CDR1 TVYSNPD and CDR2 GDNSRS (reference sequence). Losses at the gene ends were 2 bases for V and 6 bases for J; bases not matched to a gene: 13. This CDR3 is 15 amino acids long. This chain's CDR3 is CAFSLLGIRGNKLIF. The CDR3, as DNA: TGTGCCTTTTCTCTACTGGGGATACGGGGGAATAAACTCATCTTT.

This clone is a singleton in its sample. The gene calls are TRDV1 and TRDJ1; the match to TRDD3 covers 10 bases. The CDR3 contains 22 residues. The germline CDR1 and CDR2 sequences are TSWWSYY and QGS. After removal of 2 bases from V and 0 bases from J, the junction contained 21 bases not matched to a gene. The CDR3 region has the DNA TGTGCTCTTGGGGAAGGGAAGAACTGCCCCACCCTTACTGGGGGATACACCGATAAACTCATCTTT. It specifies CALGEGKNCPTLTGGYTDKLIF.

J is TRDJ1 and V is TRDV2, with D maybe TRDD1 (5 bases). The CDR3 is 20 amino acids. Per germline, CDR1 GEAIGNYY and CDR2 EKD. Between the trimmed V and J ends, which lost 0 bases and 3 bases, there was a span of 28 bases. The CDR3 loop is CACDTGFRYYSGKLADKLIF. As DNA, the CDR3 is TGTGCCTGTGACACCGGCTTTCGTTACTATAGTGGCAAGCTCGCCGATAAACTCATCTTT.

This clone was observed a few times. V usage is TRDV1 and J usage is TRDJ1; TRDD3 matches at 7 bases. This CDR3 is 20 amino acids long. Germline CDR1 and CDR2: TSWWSYY and QGS. The V and J ends lost 0 bases and 0 bases, in that order; junction bases with no gene match: 16. For the CDR3, the DNA is TGTGCTCTTGGGGAACTTTCCTTCTTCCCTACTGGGGCTTACACCGATAAACTCATCTTT. Its protein product is CALGELSFFPTGAYTDKLIF.

This chain connects TRDV3 to TRDJ1; D possibly corresponds to TRDD2 (5 bases). Per the germline V gene, CDR1 is TVYSNPD and CDR2 is GDNSRS (reference sequence). The CDR3 spans 18 residues. Trimming took off 1 base at V and 0 bases at J, with 24 bases between the two ends. CDR3 amino acids: CAFTVAFTFGRYTDKLIF. DNA of the CDR3: TGTGCCTTTACCGTGGCCTTTACCTTCGGACGATACACCGATAAACTCATCTTT.

Concerning this clone: The junction shows a germline mismatch at one end, possibly a read error. The chain employs TRDV2 and TRDJ3; TRDD3 aligns across 9 bases. This CDR3 has 23 amino acids. The germline V gene has CDR1 GEAIGNYY and CDR2 EKD. CDR3 DNA sequence: TGTGCCTGTAACTCTACCGTTCCGTACTGGGGGACGAGAAGCTCCTGGGACAGCCGACAGATGTTTTTC. Its protein is CACNSTVPYWGTRSSWDSRQMFF.

For the CDR3, the DNA is TGTGCTCTTGGGGAAAATCCCTGGGGATACCCGTACACCGATAAACTCATCTTT. As protein: CALGENPWGYPYTDKLIF. The chain couples TRDV1 to TRDJ1; 8 nucleotides agree with TRDD3. With 2 bases clipped from V and 0 bases from J, the junction kept 11 bases outside the gene matches. Germline CDR1 and CDR2: TSWWSYY and QGS. There are 18 residues in the CDR3.

The chain links TRAV29/DV5 to TRDJ1; TRDD3 matches at 11 bases. CDR1 is NSMFDY and CDR2 is ISSIKDK in the germline V gene. V dropped 2 bases and J dropped 0; count of bases not matched to a gene: 36. This CDR3 spans 26 amino acids. CDR3 amino acids: CAASKRTQSRNRLGDMWDPYTDKLIF. CDR3 in DNA: TGTGCAGCAAGTAAAAGAACCCAGTCCCGAAACCGACTGGGGGATATGTGGGACCCTTACACCGATAAACTCATCTTT.

About this clone: This likely stems from a read error, as it lies one base from a far larger clone. The chain uses TRDV1 and TRDJ1; 13 nucleotides match TRDD3. The V gene end was trimmed by 9 bases and the J gene end by 7 bases; junction bases not matched to a gene: 23. Germline V gives CDR1 TSWWSYY, CDR2 QGS. This CDR3 has 19 amino acids. CDR3 DNA sequence: TGTGCTCTCAGCCTCCGCTGCGCGTACTGGGGGATACGGGAGGGTAAACTCATCTTT. Its translation: CALSLRCAYWGIREGKLIF.

The CDR3 DNA reads TGTGCTCTTGGGGAACTAGATAGGTACTGGTCCGATAAACTCATCTTT. Residues: CALGELDRYWSDKLIF. The chain combines TRDV1 with TRDJ1, with a possible D match to TRDD3 (5 bases). This CDR3 contains 16 residues. Trimming shortened V by 0 bases and J by 3 bases, and 14 bases separated the two germline ends. Germline loops: CDR1 TSWWSYY, CDR2 QGS.

This clone is categorized as medium-sized (0.01 to 0.1%). In the same sample, other DNA sequences code for this CDR3. The chain couples TRDV1 to TRDJ1, with D perhaps TRDD3 (6 bases). Germline values: CDR1 TSWWSYY, CDR2 QGS. The CDR3 loop spans 17 amino acids. V was clipped by 8 bases and J by 2 bases, with 24 bases between them. CDR3: CALHLGLPWGLTDKLIF. The CDR3 nucleotides read TGTGCTCTTCATCTAGGCCTCCCCTGGGGCCTTACCGATAAACTCATCTTT.

The rearrangement links TRDV1 to TRDJ1, with a possible D match to TRDD3 (7 bases). Deletions cut 2 bases from V and 0 bases from J, with 22 bases between. Germline V gives CDR1 TSWWSYY, CDR2 QGS. The CDR3 has 19 amino acids. For the CDR3, the DNA is TGTGCTCTTGGGGAAGGTCCTACCGACTGGGGAGGGTACACCGATAAACTCATCTTT. Protein sequence: CALGEGPTDWGGYTDKLIF.

This clone was observed a handful of times. A read error is likely here: a far larger clone is one base away. The chain carries TRDV1 and TRDJ1, with TRDD2 matching 9 bases. The CDR3 has 20 residues. J was trimmed by 4 bases and V by 0 bases; bases with no gene match: 18. CDR1 is TSWWSYY, CDR2 QGS, per germline. This CDR3 is CALGELSLPTGDRFCDKLIF. CDR3 coding DNA: TGTGCTCTTGGGGAACTCAGCCTTCCTACGGGGGATCGCTTCTGCGATAAACTCATCTTT.

To note about this clone: One junction end disagrees with the germline gene, perhaps due to a read error. The gene calls are TRDV1 and TRDJ1, with D perhaps TRDD2 (6 bases). CDR3 length equals 19 residues. Germline lookup yields CDR1 TSWWSYY and CDR2 QGS. The CDR3 loop is CALGELPFQPVVYTDKPIF. CDR3 nucleotide sequence: TGTGCTCTTGGGGAACTGCCCTTCCAACCCGTGGTGTACACCGATAAACCCATCTTT.

The rearrangement links TRDV2 to TRDJ1; D may be TRDD3 (6 bases). The CDR3 contains 16 residues. The germline V gene encodes CDR1 GEAIGNYY and CDR2 EKD. Trimming took off 0 bases at V and 0 bases at J, with 13 bases between the two ends. The CDR3 coding sequence is TGTGCCTGTGACACCAAGGGGGACCGATACACCGATAAACTCATCTTT. Amino acid sequence: CACDTKGDRYTDKLIF.

This clone has a handful of counts. This chain connects TRDV1 to TRDJ1, with 9 bases lining up with TRDD2. Losses at the gene ends were 9 bases for V and 1 base for J; bases not matched to a gene: 24. CDR3 length: 20 amino acids. Germline assignment: CDR1 TSWWSYY and CDR2 QGS. CDR3 sequence reads: CALAFLHYARNGRTTDKLIF. CDR3 nucleotide sequence: TGTGCTCTGGCCTTCCTACACTACGCGCGCAATGGCCGTACCACCGATAAACTCATCTTT.

Worth noting for this clone: Other DNA sequences in this sample translate to the same CDR3. The chain is built from TRAV29/DV5 and TRDJ2; 13 bases match TRDD3. V shed 3 bases and J 0 bases; nucleotides not matched to a gene: 17. Germline-derived CDR1 and CDR2 are NSMFDY and ISSIKDK. The CDR3 covers 21 residues. CDR3 protein: CAAKSIRTGGYALALTAQLFF. CDR3 in DNA: TGTGCAGCAAAATCCATACGAACTGGGGGATACGCTCTAGCTTTGACAGCACAACTCTTCTTT.

The V and J genes are TRDV1 and TRDJ1; TRDD3 matches at 12 bases. The germline V gene encodes CDR1 TSWWSYY and CDR2 QGS. This CDR3 has 24 residues. V lost 2 bases, J lost 2 bases, and 27 bases stayed unmatched. Here the CDR3 reads CALGENPPDFLLEDWGIPTDKLIF. The CDR3 coding sequence is TGTGCTCTTGGGGAAAATCCACCTGACTTCCTACTAGAGGACTGGGGGATACCAACCGATAAACTCATCTTT.

This chain links TRDV1 with TRDJ1; TRDD3 agrees at 10 bases. Germline lookup yields CDR1 TSWWSYY and CDR2 QGS. This CDR3 contains 21 residues. V trimming: 3 bases; J trimming: 0 bases; junction bases outside the gene matches: 19. The CDR3 DNA reads as TGTGCTCTTGGGGAGCGCCACCTTTCCTGTTGTACTGGGGGATACACCGATAAACTCATCTTT. As protein: CALGERHLSCCTGGYTDKLIF.

The sample holds a few counts of this clone. The chain employs TRDV1 and TRDJ1; D is perhaps TRDD3 (6 bases). The CDR3 consists of 17 residues. CDR1 and CDR2 from the germline V gene are TSWWSYY and QGS. Between the trimmed V and J ends, which lost 0 bases and 7 bases, there was a span of 21 bases. The CDR3 coding sequence is TGTGCTCTTGGGGAACTGTACCCTCCAGTCTGGGGCCGTAAACTCATCTTT. Residues: CALGELYPPVWGRKLIF.

This clone was observed a handful of times. The V call is TRDV1, the J call TRDJ1; 7 nucleotides agree with TRDD3. CDR1 and CDR2 (germline): TSWWSYY, QGS. The CDR3 has 17 amino acids. The junction had 13 bases not matched to a gene; V was cut back by 3 bases and J by 3 bases. For the CDR3, the DNA is TGTGCTCTTGGGGATCAAATACCGGTACTGGGGCCCGATAAACTCATCTTT. It codes for CALGDQIPVLGPDKLIF.